This TCR beta chain was captured in a study of cytomegalovirus exposure and HLA in healthy donors. Overall study context: The approximately 120 validation repertoires used the same platform as the roughly 700 first-cohort repertoires (as reported by a later analysis). Study-wide results and caveats: A few chains linked to CMV were shown in vitro to be specific for CMV antigens. Most sequenced TCRs were rare (though some public TCRs occurred in many donors).

V was trimmed by 3 bases and J by 8 bases, leaving 12 bases between them. There are 14 residues in the CDR3. CDR1 is SGHRS and CDR2 is YFSETQ in the germline V gene. The table came from immunoSEQ multiplex PCR; TCRdb's copy has only in-frame clones and leaves some out. The sample consists of 150,000 to 200,000 clones, about 81% of them appearing once. Concerning this clone itself: What it binds is not known.

The donors were members of the validation cohort, which comprised 90 to 150 subjects and was separate from the first cohort of 730 or so subjects. Sequenced material: PBMCs. The chain uses TRBV5-1 and TRBJ1-6; D is possibly TRBD1 (5 bases). The sequence came from a woman aged 25 to 45 in good health and CMV-seronegative. The CDR3 DNA sequence: TGCGCCAGCAGCTCGAATGGGGACTATTCACCCCTCCACTTT. It codes for CASSSNGDYSPLHF.